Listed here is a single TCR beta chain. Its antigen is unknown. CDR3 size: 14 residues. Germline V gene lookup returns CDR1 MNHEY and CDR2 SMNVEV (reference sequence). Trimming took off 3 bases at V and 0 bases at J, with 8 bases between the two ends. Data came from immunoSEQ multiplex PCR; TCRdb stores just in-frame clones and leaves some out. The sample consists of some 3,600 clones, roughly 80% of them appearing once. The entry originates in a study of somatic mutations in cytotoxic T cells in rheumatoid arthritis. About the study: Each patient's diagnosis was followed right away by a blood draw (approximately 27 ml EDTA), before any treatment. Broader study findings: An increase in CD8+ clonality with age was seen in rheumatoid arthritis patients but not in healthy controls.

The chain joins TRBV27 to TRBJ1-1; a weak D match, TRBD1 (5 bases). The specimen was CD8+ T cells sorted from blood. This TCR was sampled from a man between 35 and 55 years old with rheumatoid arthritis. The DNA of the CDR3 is TGTGCCAGCAGTTTGGCCAGGGTGAACACTGAAGCTTTCTTT. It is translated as CASSLARVNTEAFF.